The source of this T cell receptor beta chain is a study of shared clonotypes between healthy human individuals. Study results and caveats: Unshared clonotypes carried lower generation probabilities than those common to all four donors.

The data were produced by immunoSEQ multiplex PCR, yet TCRdb's version contains in-frame clones alone and is incomplete. The sample holds around 690,000 clones, 90% seen once. Comment on this clone: What it binds is unknown.

CDR1 ENHRY and CDR2 SYGVKD come from the germline V gene. Germline trimming cut 6 bases from V and 0 bases from J; bases unmatched to any gene: 1. This CDR3 spans 16 amino acids. The origin of this receptor is a man aged 18 to 35 in good health. Some clones in this sample may be carry-over from other donors' samples. The chain couples TRBV10-3 to TRBJ2-2; 13 bases are shared with TRBD2. Material for sequencing was memory CD8+ T cells from PBMCs. Subset in this sample: CD45RO+ cells pooled with CCR7-negative TemRA cells. The CDR3 region has the DNA TGTGCCATCAGCGGGACTAGCGGGACGAACACCGGGGAGCTGTTTTTT. Amino acid sequence: CAISGTSGTNTGELFF.